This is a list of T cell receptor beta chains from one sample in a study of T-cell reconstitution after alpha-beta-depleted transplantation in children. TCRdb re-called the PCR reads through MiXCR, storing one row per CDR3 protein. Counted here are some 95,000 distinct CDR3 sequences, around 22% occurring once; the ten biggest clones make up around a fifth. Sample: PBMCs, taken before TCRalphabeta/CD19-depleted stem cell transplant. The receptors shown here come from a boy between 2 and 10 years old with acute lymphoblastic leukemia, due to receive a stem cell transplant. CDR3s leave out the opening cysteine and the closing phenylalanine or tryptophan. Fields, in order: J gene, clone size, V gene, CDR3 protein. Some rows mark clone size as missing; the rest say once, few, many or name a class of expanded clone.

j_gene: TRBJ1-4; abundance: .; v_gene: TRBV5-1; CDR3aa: ASSSTGLYEKLF
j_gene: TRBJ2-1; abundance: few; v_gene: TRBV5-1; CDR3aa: ASSDRDRGGNEQF
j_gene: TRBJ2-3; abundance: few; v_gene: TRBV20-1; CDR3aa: SAKLNGPFAEETTDTQY
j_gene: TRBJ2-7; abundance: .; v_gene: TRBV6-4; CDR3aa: ATVRRGFYEQY
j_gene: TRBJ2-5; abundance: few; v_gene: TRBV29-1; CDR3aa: SVGGGGAETQY
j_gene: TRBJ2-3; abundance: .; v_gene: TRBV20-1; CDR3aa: SASKGLAGATQY
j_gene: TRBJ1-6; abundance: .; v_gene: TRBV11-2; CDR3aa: ASSFVGQNNSPLH
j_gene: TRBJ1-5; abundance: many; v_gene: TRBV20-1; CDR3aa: SAGGKGNQPQH
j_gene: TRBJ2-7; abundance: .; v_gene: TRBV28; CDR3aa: ASKTGKSYEQY
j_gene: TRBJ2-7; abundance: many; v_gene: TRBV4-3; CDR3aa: ASSQDLLGTSGVYEQY
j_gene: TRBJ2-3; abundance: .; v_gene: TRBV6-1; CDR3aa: ASRVSADTQY
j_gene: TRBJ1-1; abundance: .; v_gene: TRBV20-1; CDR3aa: SASSLGGVNTEAF
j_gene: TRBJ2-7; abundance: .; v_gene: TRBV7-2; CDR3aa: ASSPRTELARQY
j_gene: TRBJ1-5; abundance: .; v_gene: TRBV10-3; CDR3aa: AISEGDRQPQH
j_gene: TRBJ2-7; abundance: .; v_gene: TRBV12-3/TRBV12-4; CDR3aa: ASSSKTGIRHEQY
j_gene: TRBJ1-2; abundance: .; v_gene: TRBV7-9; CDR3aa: ASSVSGTAFYGYT
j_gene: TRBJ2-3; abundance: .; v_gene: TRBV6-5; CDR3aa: ASSYSTRARADTQY
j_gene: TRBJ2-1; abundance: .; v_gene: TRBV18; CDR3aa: ASSPPQAGGPRNEQF
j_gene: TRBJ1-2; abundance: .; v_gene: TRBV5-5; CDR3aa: ASSLAMGGGGYT
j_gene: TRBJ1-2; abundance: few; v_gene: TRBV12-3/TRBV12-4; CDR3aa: ASSPGTGGNNGYT
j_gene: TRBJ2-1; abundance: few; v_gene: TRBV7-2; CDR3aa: ASSPRTGRGNEQF
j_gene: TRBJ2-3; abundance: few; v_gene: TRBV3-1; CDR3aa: ASSPEGWGTDTQY
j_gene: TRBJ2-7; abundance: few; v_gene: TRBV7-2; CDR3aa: ASSLQVSYEQY
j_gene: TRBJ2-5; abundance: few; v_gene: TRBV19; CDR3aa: ASSPGSGWGGRTQY
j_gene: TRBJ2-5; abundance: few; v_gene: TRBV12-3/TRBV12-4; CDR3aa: ASSLALTAETQY
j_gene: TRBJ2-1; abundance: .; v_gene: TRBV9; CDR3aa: ASSVAAEGRRAYNEQF
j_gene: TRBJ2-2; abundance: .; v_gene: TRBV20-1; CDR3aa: SARGLTNTGELF
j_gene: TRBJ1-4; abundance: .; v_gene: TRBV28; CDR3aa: ASRPGQAYNEKLF
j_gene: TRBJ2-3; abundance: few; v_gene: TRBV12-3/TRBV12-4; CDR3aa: ASRMDPRAQY
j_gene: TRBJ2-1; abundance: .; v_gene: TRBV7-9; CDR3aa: ATRGGLADNNEQF
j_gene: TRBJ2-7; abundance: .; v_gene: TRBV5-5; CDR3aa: ASSHGTIYEQY
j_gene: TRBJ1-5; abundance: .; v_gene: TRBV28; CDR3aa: ASSVTLLTADQPQH
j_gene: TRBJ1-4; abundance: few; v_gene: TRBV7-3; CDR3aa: ASSKDRDEKLF
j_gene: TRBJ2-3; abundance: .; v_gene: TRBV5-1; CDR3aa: ASSLMAADTQY
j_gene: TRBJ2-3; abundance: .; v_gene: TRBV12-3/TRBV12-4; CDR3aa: ASSFSGTVTDTQY
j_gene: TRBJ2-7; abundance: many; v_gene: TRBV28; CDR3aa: ASSISWTSGLSYEQY